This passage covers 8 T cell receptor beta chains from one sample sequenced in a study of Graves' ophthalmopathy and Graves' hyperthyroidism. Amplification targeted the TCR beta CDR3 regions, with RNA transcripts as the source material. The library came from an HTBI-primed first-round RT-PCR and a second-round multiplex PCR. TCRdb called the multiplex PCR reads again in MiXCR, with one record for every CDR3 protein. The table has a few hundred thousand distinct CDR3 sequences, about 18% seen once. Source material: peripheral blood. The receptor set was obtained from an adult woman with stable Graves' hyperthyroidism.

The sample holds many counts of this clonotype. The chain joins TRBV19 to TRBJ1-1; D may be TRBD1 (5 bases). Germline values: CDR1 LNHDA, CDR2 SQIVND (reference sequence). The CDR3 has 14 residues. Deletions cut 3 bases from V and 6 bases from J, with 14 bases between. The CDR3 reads CASSIYGTIAEAFF. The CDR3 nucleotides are TGTGCCAGTAGTATTTACGGGACGATAGCTGAAGCTTTCTTT.

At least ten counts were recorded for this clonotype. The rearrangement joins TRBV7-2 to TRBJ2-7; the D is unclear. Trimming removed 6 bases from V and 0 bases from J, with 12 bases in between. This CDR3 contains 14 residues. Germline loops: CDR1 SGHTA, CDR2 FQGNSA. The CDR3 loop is CASSLDPSSYEQYF. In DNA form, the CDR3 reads TGTGCCAGCAGTTTGGACCCAAGCTCCTACGAGCAGTACTTC.

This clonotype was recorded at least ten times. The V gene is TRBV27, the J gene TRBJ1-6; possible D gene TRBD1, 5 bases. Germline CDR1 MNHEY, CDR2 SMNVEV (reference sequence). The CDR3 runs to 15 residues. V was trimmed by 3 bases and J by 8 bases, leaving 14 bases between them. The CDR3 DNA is TGTGCCAGCAGTTTGGTGGGGCCGAGGTATTCACCCCTCCACTTT. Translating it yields CASSLVGPRYSPLHF.

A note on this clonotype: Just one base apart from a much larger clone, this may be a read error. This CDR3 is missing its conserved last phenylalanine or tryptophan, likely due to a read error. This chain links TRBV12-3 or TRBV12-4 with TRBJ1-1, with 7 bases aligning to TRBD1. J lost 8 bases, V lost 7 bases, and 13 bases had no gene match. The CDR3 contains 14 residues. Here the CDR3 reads CASNARQGALEAFL. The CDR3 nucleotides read TGTGCCAGCAACGCCCGACAGGGCGCTTTGGAAGCTTTCTTG.

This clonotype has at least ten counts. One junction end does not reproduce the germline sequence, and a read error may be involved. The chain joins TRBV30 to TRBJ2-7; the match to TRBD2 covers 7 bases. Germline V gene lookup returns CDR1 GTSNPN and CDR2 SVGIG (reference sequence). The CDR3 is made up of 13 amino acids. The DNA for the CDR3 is TGTGCCCGGAGCGGGGTTAACTCCTACGAGCAGTACTTC. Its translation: CARSGVNSYEQYF.

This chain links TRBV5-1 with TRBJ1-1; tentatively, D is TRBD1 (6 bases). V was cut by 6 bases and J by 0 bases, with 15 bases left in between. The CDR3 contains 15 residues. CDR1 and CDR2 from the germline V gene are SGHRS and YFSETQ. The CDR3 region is CASKRTGGLNTEAFF. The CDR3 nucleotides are TGCGCCAGCAAACGAACCGGGGGCCTGAACACTGAAGCTTTCTTT.

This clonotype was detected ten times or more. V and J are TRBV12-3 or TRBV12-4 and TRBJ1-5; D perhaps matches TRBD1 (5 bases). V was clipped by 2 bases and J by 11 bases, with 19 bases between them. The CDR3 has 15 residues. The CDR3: CASSLNQRGGGAQHF. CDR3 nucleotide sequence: TGTGCCAGCAGTTTAAACCAAAGGGGCGGGGGGGCCCAGCATTTT.

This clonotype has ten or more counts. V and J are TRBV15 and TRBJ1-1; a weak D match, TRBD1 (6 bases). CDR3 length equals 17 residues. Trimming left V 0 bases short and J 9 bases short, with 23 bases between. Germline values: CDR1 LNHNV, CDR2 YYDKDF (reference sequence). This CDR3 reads CATSRDRMLGGLDKAFF. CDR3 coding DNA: TGTGCCACCAGCAGAGATCGCATGCTTGGGGGGCTCGACAAAGCTTTCTTT.